This TCR beta chain was identified in a study of blood T cell repertoires in COVID-19. Here immunoSEQ multiplex PCR was the method, and the copy in TCRdb shows in-frame clones only, minus some. This sample has 50,000 to 70,000 clones, with about 78% found just once. CDR3 size: 15 residues. Germline-derived CDR1 and CDR2 are LGHNA and YNFKEQ. V trimming: 6 bases; J trimming: 1 base; junction bases outside the gene matches: 6. Sequencing was done on a sample of peripheral blood. The receptor was derived from a man aged 50-59 years with active or convalescent COVID-19. The chain links TRBV4-2 to TRBJ2-3; 8 nucleotides match TRBD2. The CDR3 here is CASSPSGGRTDTQYF. DNA of the CDR3: TGTGCCAGCAGTCCAAGCGGGGGCCGCACAGATACGCAGTATTTT.